This section outlines one T cell receptor beta chain sequence together with its context. These data originate in a study of blood T cell repertoires in COVID-19. Here immunoSEQ multiplex PCR was the method, and the copy in TCRdb shows in-frame clones only, minus some. In the table there are 300,000 to 450,000 clones, about 89% of which are singletons. Germline loops: CDR1 SGHRS, CDR2 YFSETQ. The CDR3 spans 14 residues. The germline V and J ends were trimmed by 5 bases and 7 bases, with 13 bases remaining between them. Material: PBMCs or T cells enriched from blood (not recorded which). V gene TRBV5-1 combines with J gene TRBJ1-6; tentatively, D is TRBD1 (6 bases). The TCR comes from a man younger than 40 who had recovered from COVID-19. The CDR3 DNA follows: TGCGCCAGCAGTCCAGGGGATGTGAATTCACCCCTCCACTTT. Encoded protein: CASSPGDVNSPLHF. Supplemented by reference TRBV5-1 and TRBJ1-6, the full variable domain reads KAGVTQTPRYLIKTRGQQVTLSCSPISGHRSVSWYQQTPGQGLQFLFEYFSETQRNKGNFPGRFSGRQFSNSRSEMNVSTLELGDSALYLCASSPGDVNSPLHFGNGTRLTVT.